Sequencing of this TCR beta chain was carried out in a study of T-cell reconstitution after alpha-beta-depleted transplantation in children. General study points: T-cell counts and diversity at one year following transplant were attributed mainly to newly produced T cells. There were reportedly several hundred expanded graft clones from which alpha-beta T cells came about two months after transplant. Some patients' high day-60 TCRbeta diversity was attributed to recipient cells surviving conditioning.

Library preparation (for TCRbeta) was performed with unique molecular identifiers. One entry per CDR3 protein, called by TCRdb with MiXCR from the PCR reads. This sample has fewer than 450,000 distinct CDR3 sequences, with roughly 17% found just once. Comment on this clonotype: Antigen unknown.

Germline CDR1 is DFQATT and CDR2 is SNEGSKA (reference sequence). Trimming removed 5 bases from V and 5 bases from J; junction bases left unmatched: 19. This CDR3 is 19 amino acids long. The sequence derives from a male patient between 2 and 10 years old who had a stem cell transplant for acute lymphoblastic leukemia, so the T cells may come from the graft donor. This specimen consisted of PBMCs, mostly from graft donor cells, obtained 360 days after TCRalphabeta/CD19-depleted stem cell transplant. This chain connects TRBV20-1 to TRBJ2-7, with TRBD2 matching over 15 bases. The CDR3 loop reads CSAYRARGTSGRSNHEQYF. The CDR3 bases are TGCAGTGCTTACAGGGCCCGGGGGACTAGCGGGAGGTCTAACCACGAGCAGTACTTC.